The 18 T cell receptor beta chains below were found in one sample sequenced in a study of cytomegalovirus exposure and HLA in healthy donors. Vbeta (60) and Jbeta (13) primers were used in the PCR. Here immunoSEQ multiplex PCR was the method, and the copy in TCRdb shows in-frame clones only, minus some. The sample records 150,000 to 250,000 clones, less than 85% being singletons. Sequencing was carried out using PBMCs. The origin of the receptors is a girl between 10 and 17 years old in good health and CMV-seropositive.

This clone appeared once. The chain is built from TRBV7-8 and TRBJ1-5; the D is unclear. This CDR3 has 15 residues. Between the trimmed V and J ends, which lost 2 bases and 8 bases, there was a span of 16 bases. Looked up from germline, CDR1 is SGHVS and CDR2 is FQNEAQ. CDR3: CASSLLTVAGKPQHF. In nucleotides, the CDR3 is TGTGCCAGCAGCTTATTAACAGTCGCGGGAAAGCCCCAGCATTTT.

V gene TRBV6-5 combines with J gene TRBJ2-3; D is unresolved. Trimming pared 2 bases from V and 1 base from J, leaving 7 bases between. The CDR3 is 14 residues long. CDR1 is MNHEY and CDR2 is SVGAGI in the germline V gene. Written as DNA, the CDR3 is TGTGCCAGCAGTTACGGGCCCGGCACAGATACGCAGTATTTT. It translates to CASSYGPGTDTQYF.

The V call is TRBV4-1, the J call TRBJ2-5; no firm D call. Germline V gives CDR1 MGHRA, CDR2 YSYEKL. Trimming stripped 3 bases from V and 0 bases from J, with 5 bases between. This CDR3 comprises 13 residues. The DNA for the CDR3 is TGCGCCAGCAGCCAGGCCCACCAAGAGACCCAGTACTTC. Its protein is CASSQAHQETQYF.

The chain has TRBV27 and TRBJ2-7; possibly TRBD2 for D (5 bases). Between the trimmed V and J ends, which lost 4 bases and 2 bases, there was a span of 9 bases. CDR3 length: 13 amino acids. Germline V gene sequence: CDR1 MNHEY, CDR2 SMNVEV (reference sequence). Here the CDR3 DNA reads TGTGCCAGCAGTTCCAGTAGCGCCTACGAGCAGTACTTC. It translates to CASSSSSAYEQYF.

The chain uses TRBV18 and TRBJ1-4, with 8 bases aligning to TRBD1. The length of the CDR3 is 15 residues. Germline trimming cut 3 bases from V and 8 bases from J; bases unmatched to any gene: 8. CDR1 is KGHSH, CDR2 LQKENI, per germline. The CDR3 is CASSPLQGASEKLFF. CDR3 nucleotides: TGTGCCAGCTCACCGCTCCAGGGGGCGTCGGAAAAACTGTTTTTT.

The chain carries TRBV15 and TRBJ1-4; unclear D gene. Per germline, CDR1 LNHNV and CDR2 YYDKDF (reference sequence). Trimming left V 5 bases short and J 0 bases short, with 10 bases between. The CDR3 has 15 residues. As DNA, the CDR3 is TGTGCCACCAGCCTAGAGGTAGCAACTAATGAAAAACTGTTTTTT. Translation: CATSLEVATNEKLFF.

A few counts support this clone. The V gene is TRBV6-5, the J gene TRBJ1-2; 9 nucleotides line up with TRBD1. V gave up 6 bases and J gave up 3 bases; unmatched junction bases: 2. The length of the CDR3 is 13 residues. CDR1 and CDR2 (germline): MNHEY, SVGAGI. CDR3 sequence: CASRGTGHYGYTF. As DNA, the CDR3 is TGTGCCAGCAGGGGGACAGGGCACTATGGCTACACCTTC.

This clone was counted between two and nine times. V usage is TRBV19 and J usage is TRBJ2-7; weak D call: TRBD2 (5 bases). This CDR3 has 14 amino acids. The germline V gene encodes CDR1 LNHDA and CDR2 SQIVND (reference sequence). V lost 1 base to trimming and J lost 5 bases, with 12 bases between them. The chain's CDR3 is CASSIGLGSNEQYF. In DNA form, the CDR3 reads TGTGCCAGTAGTATAGGGTTAGGGAGCAACGAGCAGTACTTC.

V gene TRBV2 combines with J gene TRBJ2-7; 10 nucleotides agree with TRBD1. V shed 7 bases and J 5 bases; nucleotides not matched to a gene: 8. This CDR3 spans 14 amino acids. The V gene's germline CDR1 is SNHLY and CDR2 FYNNEI. The CDR3 loop reads CASIGTGVLNEQYF. CDR3 coding DNA: TGTGCCAGCATCGGGACAGGGGTATTAAACGAGCAGTACTTC.

This clone came up a few times. V usage is TRBV4-3 and J usage is TRBJ2-3, with D possibly being TRBD1 (5 bases). This CDR3 spans 15 amino acids. The V gene lost 0 bases and the J gene lost 2 bases, with 9 bases spanning the gap. From germline, CDR1 is LGHNA and CDR2 YSLEER. The CDR3 DNA is TGCGCCAGCAGCCAAGAGGGGCGGCACACAGATACGCAGTATTTT. Its protein product is CASSQEGRHTDTQYF.

As for this clone: Mismatch with germline at one junction end may stem from a read error. The V call is TRBV7-9, the J call TRBJ2-4, with unresolved D. The germline CDR1 and CDR2 sequences are SEHNR and FQNEAQ (reference sequence). The CDR3 sequence is 11 residues long. CDR3 DNA sequence: TGTTCCAGCAGCCCCCGGGACATTCAGTACTTC. Amino acid sequence: CSSSPRDIQYF.

This rearrangement joins TRBV7-9 to TRBJ2-4, with a weak D call TRBD2 (5 bases). In germline, CDR1 is SEHNR, CDR2 FQNEAQ (reference sequence). CDR3 length: 15 residues. V lost 3 bases, J lost 7 bases, and 16 bases lay in between. Here the CDR3 reads CASSFITGVDNIQYF. The CDR3 region has the DNA TGTGCCAGCAGCTTTATAACCGGGGTGGATAACATTCAGTACTTC.

The chain joins TRBV6-1 to TRBJ2-7; possible D gene TRBD1, 6 bases. The V gene's germline CDR1 is MNHNS and CDR2 SASEGT. V lost 5 bases and J 12 bases, leaving 20 bases between the germline ends. CDR3 size: 13 residues. The chain's CDR3 is CASSRAPRQDWYF. DNA of the CDR3: TGTGCCAGCAGTCGCGCCCCCCGACAGGATTGGTACTTC.

The chain combines TRBV7-2 with TRBJ2-7, with D unresolved. Germline V gene lookup returns CDR1 SGHTA and CDR2 FQGNSA. The ends were cut back, 5 bases at V and 2 bases at J, with 13 bases in the middle. CDR3 length: 14 amino acids. The CDR3 DNA reads as TGTGCCAGCAGCCATAGGAGCGACCCCTACGAGCAGTACTTC. Translation: CASSHRSDPYEQYF.

The chain joins TRBV11-2 to TRBJ2-7, with TRBD1 matching 10 bases. The CDR3 loop spans 15 amino acids. The J segment lost 2 bases and the V segment lost 1 base, leaving 2 bases of the junction unmatched. Germline-derived CDR1 and CDR2 are SGHAT and FQNNGV. CDR3 in amino acids: CASSLGGTGAYEQYF. The CDR3 DNA reads TGTGCCAGCAGCTTAGGGGGGACAGGGGCCTACGAGCAGTACTTC.

The CDR3 DNA is TGTGCCAGCAGCGGAGCGGACAGGGTCACTGAAGCTTTCTTT. Translation gives CASSGADRVTEAFF. The chain carries TRBV9 and TRBJ1-1; 8 bases map to TRBD1. CDR1 and CDR2 from the germline V gene are SGDLS and YYNGEE. The CDR3 runs to 14 residues. Trimming took 3 bases from V and 4 from J; bases not matched to a gene: 5.

The rearrangement links TRBV11-2 to TRBJ1-2; D not certain. Germline lookup yields CDR1 SGHAT and CDR2 FQNNGV. The CDR3 is made up of 14 amino acids. With 5 bases removed from V and 3 bases from J, the gap between germline ends came to 13 bases. This CDR3 reads CASSASRQDYGYTF. The CDR3 DNA follows: TGTGCCAGCAGCGCCTCCAGGCAGGACTATGGCTACACCTTC.

The chain recombines TRBV7-9 with TRBJ1-5; perhaps TRBD1 as D (6 bases). This CDR3 has 16 amino acids. The V gene's germline CDR1 is SEHNR and CDR2 FQNEAQ (reference sequence). Trimming stripped 5 bases from V and 1 base from J, with 15 bases between. CDR3 sequence: CASSMDSPVSNQPQHF. The CDR3 bases are TGTGCCAGCAGCATGGACAGCCCGGTGAGCAATCAGCCCCAGCATTTT.